This paragraph reports one T cell receptor (beta chain). Antigen unknown. The donors comprised healthy bone marrow donors. The data were obtained in a study of cytomegalovirus exposure and HLA in healthy donors. Study-wide results and limits: A later analysis reportedly found fewer N-insertions in an Asian-associated ancestry cluster than the roughly 680-donor mean.

Between the trimmed V and J ends, which lost 3 bases and 4 bases, there was a span of 9 bases. CDR1 is SGHTA and CDR2 is FQGNSA in the germline V gene. CDR3 size: 13 residues. The PCR had 60 Vbeta and 13 Jbeta primers. The data were produced by immunoSEQ multiplex PCR, yet TCRdb's version contains in-frame clones alone and is incomplete. This table holds 150,000 to 200,000 clones, about nine tenths found once. This clonotype was obtained from a boy between 2 and 10 years old in good health and CMV-seronegative. Sequencing was performed on PBMCs. The rearrangement links TRBV7-2 to TRBJ1-1; D remains unclear. In DNA form, the CDR3 reads TGTGCCAGCAGCTTGACCGGAGGCACTGAAGCTTTCTTT. This translates into CASSLTGGTEAFF.